One T cell receptor (beta chain) is described in this entry. The data derive from a study of blood T cell repertoires in COVID-19. Study-level background: COVID-19 samples, acute and convalescent, were from the United States, Italy and Spain. T cells, B-cell-depleted T cells, or PBMCs supplied cDNA or gDNA.

Germline V gives CDR1 SGDLS, CDR2 YYNGEE. This CDR3 has 14 residues. Unmatched junction bases numbered 6, after V lost 2 bases and J lost 6 bases. Per the study methods: Reference gene primer amplification in the assay estimated nucleated cell counts. Sequencing used immunoSEQ multiplex PCR; TCRdb keeps in-frame clones, though not all of them. That table gives V, J and clone size, and the DNA gave D and trimming. The data show about 270,000 clones, with 65% to 90% seen just once and around 13% held by the top ten. Seattle-derived patients entered the study during active infection and were followed longitudinally.

This sequence was found in a woman aged 70-85 years with COVID-19, enrolled during active disease. Sequencing was carried out using peripheral blood. V and J are TRBV9 and TRBJ2-3; 7 nucleotides match TRBD2. The CDR3 region is CASSVGLVADTQYF. In DNA form, the CDR3 reads TGTGCCAGCAGCGTTGGACTAGTGGCGGATACGCAGTATTTT.